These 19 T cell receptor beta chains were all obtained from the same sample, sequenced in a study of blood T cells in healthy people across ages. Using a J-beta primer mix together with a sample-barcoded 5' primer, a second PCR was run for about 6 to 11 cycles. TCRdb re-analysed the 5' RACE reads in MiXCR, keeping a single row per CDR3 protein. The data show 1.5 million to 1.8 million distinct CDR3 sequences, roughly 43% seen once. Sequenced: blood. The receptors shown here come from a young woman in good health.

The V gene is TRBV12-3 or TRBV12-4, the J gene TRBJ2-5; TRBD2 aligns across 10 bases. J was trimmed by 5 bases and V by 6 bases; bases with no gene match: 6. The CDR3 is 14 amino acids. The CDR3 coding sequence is TGTGCCAGCAGGTCTAGCGGGAGTGGCGAGACCCAGTACTTC. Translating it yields CASRSSGSGETQYF.

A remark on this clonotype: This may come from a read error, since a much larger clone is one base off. CDR3 DNA sequence: TGTGCCAGCAGCTTAGCCCGGGGGATACAAGAGGCCCAGTACTTC. Translated, it gives CASSLARGIQEAQYF. The chain has TRBV7-2 and TRBJ2-5, with D possibly matching TRBD2 (6 bases). Germline CDR1 SGHTA, CDR2 FQGNSA. The CDR3 spans 15 residues.

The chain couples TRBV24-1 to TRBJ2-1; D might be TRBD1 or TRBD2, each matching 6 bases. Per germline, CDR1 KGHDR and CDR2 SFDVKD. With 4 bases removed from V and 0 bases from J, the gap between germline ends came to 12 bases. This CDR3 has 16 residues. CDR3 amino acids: CATSEKGGSSYNEQFF. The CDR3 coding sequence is TGTGCCACCAGTGAGAAAGGGGGGAGCTCCTACAATGAGCAGTTCTTC.

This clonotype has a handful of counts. Here the CDR3 reads CASRLSSYNEQFF. CDR3 in DNA: TGTGCCAGCAGATTGAGCTCCTACAATGAGCAGTTCTTC. V and J are TRBV14 and TRBJ2-1; D is undetermined. The length of the CDR3 is 13 residues. V lost 6 bases and J 0 bases, leaving 6 bases between the germline ends. The germline V gene encodes CDR1 SGHDN and CDR2 FVKESK.

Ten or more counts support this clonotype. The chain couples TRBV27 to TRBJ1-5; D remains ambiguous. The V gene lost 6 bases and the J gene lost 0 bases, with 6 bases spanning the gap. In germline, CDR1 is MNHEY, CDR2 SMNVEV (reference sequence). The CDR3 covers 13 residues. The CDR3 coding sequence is TGTGCCAGCAGCTTCTATAGCAATCAGCCCCAGCATTTT. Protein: CASSFYSNQPQHF.

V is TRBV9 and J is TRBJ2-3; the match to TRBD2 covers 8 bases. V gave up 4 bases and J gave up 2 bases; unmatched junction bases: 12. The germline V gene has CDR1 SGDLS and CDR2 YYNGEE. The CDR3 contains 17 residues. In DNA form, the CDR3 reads TGTGCCAGCAGCCCTCGGGGACTAGTCCCAACCACAGATACGCAGTATTTT. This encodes CASSPRGLVPTTDTQYF.

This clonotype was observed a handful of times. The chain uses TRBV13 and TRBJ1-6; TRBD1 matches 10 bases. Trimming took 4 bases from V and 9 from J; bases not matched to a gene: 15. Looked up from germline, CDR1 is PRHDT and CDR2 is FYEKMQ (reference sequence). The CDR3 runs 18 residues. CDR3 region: CASSSIRDRGARVSPLHF. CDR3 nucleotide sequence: TGTGCCAGCAGCTCAATAAGGGACAGGGGCGCCCGGGTTTCACCCCTCCACTTT.

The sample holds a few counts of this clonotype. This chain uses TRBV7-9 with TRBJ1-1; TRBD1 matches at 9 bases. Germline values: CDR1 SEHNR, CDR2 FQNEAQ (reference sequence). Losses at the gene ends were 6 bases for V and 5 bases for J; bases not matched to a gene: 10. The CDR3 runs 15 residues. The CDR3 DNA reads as TGTGCCAGCAGTCTTGTACAGGGGGCCTTTACTGAAGCTTTCTTT. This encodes CASSLVQGAFTEAFF.

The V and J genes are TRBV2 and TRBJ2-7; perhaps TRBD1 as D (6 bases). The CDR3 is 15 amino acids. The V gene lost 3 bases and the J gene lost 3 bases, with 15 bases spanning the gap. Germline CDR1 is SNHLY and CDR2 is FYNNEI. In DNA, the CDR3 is TGTGCCAGCAGTGAGGCCGGGACATATGACTACGAGCAGTACTTC. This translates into CASSEAGTYDYEQYF.

CDR3 coding DNA: TGTGCCAGCAGGTCAGGGGGTGGCACTGAAGCTTTCTTT. Translation: CASRSGGGTEAFF. This chain links TRBV12-3 or TRBV12-4 with TRBJ1-1; 7 bases line up with TRBD1. The CDR3 length is 13 residues. With 6 bases clipped from V and 4 bases from J, the junction kept 5 bases outside the gene matches.

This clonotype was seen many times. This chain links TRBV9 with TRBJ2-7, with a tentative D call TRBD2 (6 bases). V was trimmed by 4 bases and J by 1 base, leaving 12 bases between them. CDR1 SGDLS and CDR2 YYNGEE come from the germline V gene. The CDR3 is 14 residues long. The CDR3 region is CASSLGGESYEQYF. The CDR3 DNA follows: TGTGCCAGCAGCTTAGGCGGGGAGTCCTACGAGCAGTACTTC.

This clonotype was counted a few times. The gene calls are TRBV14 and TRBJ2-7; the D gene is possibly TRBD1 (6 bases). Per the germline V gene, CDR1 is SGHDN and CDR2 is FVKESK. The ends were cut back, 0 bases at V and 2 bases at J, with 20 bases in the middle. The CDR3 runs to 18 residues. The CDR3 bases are TGTGCCAGCAGCCAAGAGGGCAGGGGAAACCTCTTGGCCTACGAGCAGTACTTC. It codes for CASSQEGRGNLLAYEQYF.

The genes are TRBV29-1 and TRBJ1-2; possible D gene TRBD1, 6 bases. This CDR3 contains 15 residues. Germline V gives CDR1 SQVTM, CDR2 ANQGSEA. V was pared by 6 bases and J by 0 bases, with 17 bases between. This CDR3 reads CSVKAGATSNYGYTF. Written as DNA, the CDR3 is TGCAGCGTGAAGGCAGGGGCTACTTCTAACTATGGCTACACCTTC.

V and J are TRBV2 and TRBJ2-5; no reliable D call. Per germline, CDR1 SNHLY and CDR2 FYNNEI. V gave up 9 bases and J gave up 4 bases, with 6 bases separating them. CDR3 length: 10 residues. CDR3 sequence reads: CASTIETQYF. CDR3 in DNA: TGTGCCAGTACAATAGAGACCCAGTACTTC.

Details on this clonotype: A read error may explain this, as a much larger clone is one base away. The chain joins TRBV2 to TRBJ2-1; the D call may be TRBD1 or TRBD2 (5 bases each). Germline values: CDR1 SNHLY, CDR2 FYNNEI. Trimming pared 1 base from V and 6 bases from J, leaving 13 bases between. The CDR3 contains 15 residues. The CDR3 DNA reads TGTGCCAGCAGTGAAGGACGAGGTGGGACCAATGAGCAGTTCTTC. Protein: CASSEGRGGTNEQFF.

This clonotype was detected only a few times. This chain's CDR3 is CASSLVQGSINYGYTF. CDR3 nucleotides: TGTGCCAGCAGCTTGGTGCAGGGAAGTATTAACTATGGCTACACCTTC. The chain has TRBV5-6 and TRBJ1-2, with D possibly being TRBD1 (5 bases). This CDR3 comprises 16 residues. V was trimmed by 0 bases and J by 1 base, leaving 13 bases between them. In germline, CDR1 is SGHDT, CDR2 YYEEEE.

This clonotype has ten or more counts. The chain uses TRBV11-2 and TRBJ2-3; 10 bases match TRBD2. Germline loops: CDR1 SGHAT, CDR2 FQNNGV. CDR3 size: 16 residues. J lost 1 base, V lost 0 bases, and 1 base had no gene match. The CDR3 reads CASSLDLAGGTDTQYF. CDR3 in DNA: TGTGCCAGCAGCTTAGACCTAGCGGGAGGCACAGATACGCAGTATTTT.

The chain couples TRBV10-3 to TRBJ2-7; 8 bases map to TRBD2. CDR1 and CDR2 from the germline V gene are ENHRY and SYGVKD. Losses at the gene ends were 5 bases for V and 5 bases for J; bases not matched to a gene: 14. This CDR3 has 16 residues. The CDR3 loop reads CAISSMVSGSFDEQYF. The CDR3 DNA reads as TGTGCCATCAGTTCTATGGTGAGCGGGAGCTTCGACGAGCAGTACTTC.

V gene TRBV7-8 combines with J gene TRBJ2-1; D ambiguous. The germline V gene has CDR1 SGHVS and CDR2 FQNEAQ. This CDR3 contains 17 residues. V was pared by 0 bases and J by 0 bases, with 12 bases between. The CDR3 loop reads CASSLAPTVSSYNEQFF. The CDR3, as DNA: TGTGCCAGCAGCTTAGCTCCGACTGTAAGCTCCTACAATGAGCAGTTCTTC. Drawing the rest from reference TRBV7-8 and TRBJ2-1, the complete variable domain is GAGVSQSPRYKVAKRGQDVALRCDPISGHVSLFWYQQALGQGPEFLTYFQNEAQLDKSGLPSDRFFAERPEGSVSTLKIQRTQQEDSAVYLCASSLAPTVSSYNEQFFGPGTRLTVL.